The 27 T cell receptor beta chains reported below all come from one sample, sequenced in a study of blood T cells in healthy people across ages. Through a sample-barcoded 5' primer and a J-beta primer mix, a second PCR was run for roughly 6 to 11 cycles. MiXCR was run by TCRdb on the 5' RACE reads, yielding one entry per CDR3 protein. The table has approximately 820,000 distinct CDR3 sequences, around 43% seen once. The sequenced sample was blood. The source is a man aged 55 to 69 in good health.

CDR3: CASSFRVILAKNIQYF. Written as DNA, the CDR3 is TGTGCCAGCAGCTTCAGGGTGATACTCGCCAAAAACATTCAGTACTTC. The chain employs TRBV5-6 and TRBJ2-4; TRBD1 might be the D (5 bases). Trimming removed 2 bases from V and 1 base from J, with 13 bases in between. In germline, CDR1 is SGHDT, CDR2 YYEEEE. The CDR3 sequence is 16 residues long.

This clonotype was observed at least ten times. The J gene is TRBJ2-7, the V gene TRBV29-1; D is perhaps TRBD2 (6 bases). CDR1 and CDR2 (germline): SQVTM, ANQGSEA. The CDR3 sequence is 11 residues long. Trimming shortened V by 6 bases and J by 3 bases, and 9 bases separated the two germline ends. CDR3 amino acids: CSVGSLYEQYF. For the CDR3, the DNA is TGCAGCGTCGGGAGCCTCTACGAGCAGTACTTC.

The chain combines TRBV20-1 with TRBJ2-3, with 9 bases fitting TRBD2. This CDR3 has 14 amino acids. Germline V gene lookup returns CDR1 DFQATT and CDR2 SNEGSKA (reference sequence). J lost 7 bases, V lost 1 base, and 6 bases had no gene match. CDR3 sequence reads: CSARVSGGEYTQYF. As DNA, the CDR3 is TGCAGTGCTAGAGTTAGCGGGGGAGAATATACGCAGTATTTT.

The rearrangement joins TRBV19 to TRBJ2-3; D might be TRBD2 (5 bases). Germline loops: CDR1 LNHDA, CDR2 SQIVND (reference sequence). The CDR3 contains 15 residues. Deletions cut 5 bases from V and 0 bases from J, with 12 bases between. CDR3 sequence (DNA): TGTGCCAGTAGTCCCCAAGCGGCTAGCACAGATACGCAGTATTTT. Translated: CASSPQAASTDTQYF.

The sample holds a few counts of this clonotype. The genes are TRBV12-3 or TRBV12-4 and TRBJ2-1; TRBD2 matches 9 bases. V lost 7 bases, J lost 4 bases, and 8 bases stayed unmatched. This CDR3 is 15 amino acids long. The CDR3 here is CASTDKRGVYNEQFF. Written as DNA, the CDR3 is TGTGCCAGCACCGACAAGCGGGGGGTTTACAATGAGCAGTTCTTC.

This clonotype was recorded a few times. The CDR3 DNA follows: TGTGCCAGCAGCTTACAGGGAGGAGGTCGCACTGAAGCTTTCTTT. It codes for CASSLQGGGRTEAFF. V gene TRBV7-9 combines with J gene TRBJ1-1, with D possibly matching TRBD1 (5 bases). The germline CDR1 and CDR2 sequences are SEHNR and FQNEAQ (reference sequence). V lost 2 bases and J 4 bases, leaving 14 bases between the germline ends. This CDR3 spans 15 amino acids.

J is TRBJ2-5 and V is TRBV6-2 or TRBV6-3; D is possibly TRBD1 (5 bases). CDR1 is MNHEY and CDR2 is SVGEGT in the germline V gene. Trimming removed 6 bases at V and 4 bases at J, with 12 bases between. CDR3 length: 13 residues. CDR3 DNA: TGTGCCAGCAGCGACAGTTCGGCAGAGACCCAGTACTTC. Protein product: CASSDSSAETQYF.

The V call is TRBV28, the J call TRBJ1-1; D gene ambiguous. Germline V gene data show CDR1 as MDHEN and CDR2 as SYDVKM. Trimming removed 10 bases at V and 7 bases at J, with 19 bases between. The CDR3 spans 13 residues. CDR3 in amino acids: CATAWEGSIEAFF. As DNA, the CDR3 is TGTGCCACCGCCTGGGAGGGTAGCATTGAAGCTTTCTTT.

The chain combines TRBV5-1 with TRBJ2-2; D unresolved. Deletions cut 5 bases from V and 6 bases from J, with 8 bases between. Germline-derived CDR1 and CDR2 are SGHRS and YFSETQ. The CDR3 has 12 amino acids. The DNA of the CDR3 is TGCGCCAGCAGAGATATCTCCGGGGAGCTGTTTTTT. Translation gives CASRDISGELFF.

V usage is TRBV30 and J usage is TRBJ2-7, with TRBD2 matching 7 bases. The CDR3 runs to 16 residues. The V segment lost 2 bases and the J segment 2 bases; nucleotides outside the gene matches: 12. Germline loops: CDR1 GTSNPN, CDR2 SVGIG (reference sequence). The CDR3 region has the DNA TGTGCCTGGAGTTGGGGGGGGTCAATGGCTACCTACGAGCAGTACTTC. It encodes CAWSWGGSMATYEQYF.

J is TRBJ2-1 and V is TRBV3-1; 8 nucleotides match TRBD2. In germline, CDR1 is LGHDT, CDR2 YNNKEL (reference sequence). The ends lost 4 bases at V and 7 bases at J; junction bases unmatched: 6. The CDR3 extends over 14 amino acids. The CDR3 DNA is TGTGCCAGCAGCCCGCGGGGACTAGAGAATGAGCAGTTCTTC. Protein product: CASSPRGLENEQFF.

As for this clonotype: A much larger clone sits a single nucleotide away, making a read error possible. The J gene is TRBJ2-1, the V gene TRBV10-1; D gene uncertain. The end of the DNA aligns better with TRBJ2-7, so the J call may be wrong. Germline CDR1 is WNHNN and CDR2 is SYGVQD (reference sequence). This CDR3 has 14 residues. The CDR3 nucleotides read TGCGCCAGCAGTGAGTCGAAACCCATGGATGAGCAGTACTTC. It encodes CASSESKPMDEQYF.

In nucleotides, the CDR3 is TGCGCCAGCTGGGACAGGGGGCTCTTTAATGGTGAGCAGTTCTTC. Its protein is CASWDRGLFNGEQFF. This chain connects TRBV10-2 to TRBJ2-1; 12 nucleotides align to TRBD1. J was trimmed by 9 bases and V by 8 bases; bases with no gene match: 11. The CDR3 extends over 15 amino acids. The germline V gene encodes CDR1 WSHSY and CDR2 SAAADI.

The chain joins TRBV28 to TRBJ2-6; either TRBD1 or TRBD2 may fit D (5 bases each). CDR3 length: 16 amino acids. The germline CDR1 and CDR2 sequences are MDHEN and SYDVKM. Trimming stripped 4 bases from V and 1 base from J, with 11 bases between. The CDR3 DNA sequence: TGTGCCAGCAGTTCCGGGACGCCTTCTGGGGCCAACGTCCTGACTTTC. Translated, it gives CASSSGTPSGANVLTF.

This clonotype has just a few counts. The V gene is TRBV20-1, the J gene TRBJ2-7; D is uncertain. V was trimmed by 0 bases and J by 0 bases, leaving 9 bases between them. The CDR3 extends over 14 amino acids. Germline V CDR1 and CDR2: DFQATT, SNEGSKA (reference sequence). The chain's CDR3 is CSARDSGSSYEQYF. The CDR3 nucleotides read TGCAGTGCTAGAGATTCGGGCAGCTCCTACGAGCAGTACTTC.

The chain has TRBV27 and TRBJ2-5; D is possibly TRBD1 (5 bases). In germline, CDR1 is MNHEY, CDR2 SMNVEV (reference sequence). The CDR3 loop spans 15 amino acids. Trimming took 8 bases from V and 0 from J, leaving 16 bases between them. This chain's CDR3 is CASSADTLYQETQYF. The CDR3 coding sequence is TGTGCCAGCTCGGCGGACACCCTGTACCAAGAGACCCAGTACTTC.

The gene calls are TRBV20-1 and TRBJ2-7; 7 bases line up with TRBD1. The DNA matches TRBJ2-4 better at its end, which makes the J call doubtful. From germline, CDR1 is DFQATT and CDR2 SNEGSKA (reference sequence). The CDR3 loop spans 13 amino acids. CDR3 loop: CSARTGPKNIQYF. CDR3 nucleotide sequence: TGCAGTGCTAGGACAGGGCCCAAAAACATTCAGTACTTC.

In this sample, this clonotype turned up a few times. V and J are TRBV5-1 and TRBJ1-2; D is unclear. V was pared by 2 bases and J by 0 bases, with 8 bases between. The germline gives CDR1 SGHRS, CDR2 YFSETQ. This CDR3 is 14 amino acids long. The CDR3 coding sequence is TGCGCCAGCAGCTTTGACGAAGCTAACTATGGCTACACCTTC. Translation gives CASSFDEANYGYTF.

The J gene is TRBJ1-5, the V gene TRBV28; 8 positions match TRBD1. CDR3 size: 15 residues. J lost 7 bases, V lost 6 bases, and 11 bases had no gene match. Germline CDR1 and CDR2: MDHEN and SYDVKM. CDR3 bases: TGTGCCAGCAGGAATTCAGGGGGCGCAGGGCAGCCCCAGCATTTT. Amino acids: CASRNSGGAGQPQHF.

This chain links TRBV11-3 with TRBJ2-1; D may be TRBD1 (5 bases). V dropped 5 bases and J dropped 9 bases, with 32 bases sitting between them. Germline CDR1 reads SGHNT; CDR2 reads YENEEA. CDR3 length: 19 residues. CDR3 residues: CASSPRGAVDRWKRIEQFF. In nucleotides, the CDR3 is TGTGCCAGCAGCCCCCGTGGGGCAGTGGATCGATGGAAGAGGATTGAGCAGTTCTTC.

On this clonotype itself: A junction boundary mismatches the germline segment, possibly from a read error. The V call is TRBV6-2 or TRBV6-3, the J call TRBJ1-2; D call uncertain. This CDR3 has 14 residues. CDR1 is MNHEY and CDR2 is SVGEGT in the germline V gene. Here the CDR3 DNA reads TGTGCCAGCAGTGACTCTACCCAGTTGGAGGGATACACCTTC. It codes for CASSDSTQLEGYTF.

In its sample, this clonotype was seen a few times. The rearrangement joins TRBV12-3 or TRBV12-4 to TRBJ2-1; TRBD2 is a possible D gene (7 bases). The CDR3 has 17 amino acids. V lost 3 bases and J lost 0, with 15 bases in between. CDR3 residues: CASSFRGAPSSYNEQFF. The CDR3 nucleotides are TGTGCCAGCAGTTTTCGGGGGGCCCCGAGCTCCTACAATGAGCAGTTCTTC.

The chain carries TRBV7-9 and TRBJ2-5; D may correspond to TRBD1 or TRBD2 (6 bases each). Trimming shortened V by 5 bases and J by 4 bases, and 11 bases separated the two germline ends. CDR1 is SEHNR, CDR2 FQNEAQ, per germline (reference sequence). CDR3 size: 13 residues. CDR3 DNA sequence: TGTGCCAGCAGCGCACAGGGAGGAGAGACCCAGTACTTC. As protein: CASSAQGGETQYF.

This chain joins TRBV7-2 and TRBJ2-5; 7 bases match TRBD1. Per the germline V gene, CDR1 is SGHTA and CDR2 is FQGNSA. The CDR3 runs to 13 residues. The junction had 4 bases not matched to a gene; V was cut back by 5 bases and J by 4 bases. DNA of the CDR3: TGTGCCAGCAGCATCAACAGGGGAGAGACCCAGTACTTC. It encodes CASSINRGETQYF.

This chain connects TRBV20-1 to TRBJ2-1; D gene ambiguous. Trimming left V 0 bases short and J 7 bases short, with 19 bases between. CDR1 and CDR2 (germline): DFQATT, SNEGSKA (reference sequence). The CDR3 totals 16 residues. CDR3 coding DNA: TGCAGTGCTAGAGATCACTTCCGCACAACGATAAATGAGCAGTTCTTC. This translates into CSARDHFRTTINEQFF.

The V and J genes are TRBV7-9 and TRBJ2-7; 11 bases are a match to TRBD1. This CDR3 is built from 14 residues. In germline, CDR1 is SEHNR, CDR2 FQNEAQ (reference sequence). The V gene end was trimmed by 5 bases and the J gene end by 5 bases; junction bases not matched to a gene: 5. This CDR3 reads CASSHGQGADEQYF. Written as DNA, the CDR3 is TGTGCCAGCAGCCACGGACAGGGGGCGGACGAGCAGTACTTC.

Here the CDR3 DNA reads TGTGCCAGCAGTCGGGACAGGGCCGTCAACACCGGGGAGCTGTTTTTT. The encoded protein is CASSRDRAVNTGELFF. This chain connects TRBV11-2 to TRBJ2-2, with TRBD1 matching 9 bases. This CDR3 is built from 16 residues. Germline V gene sequence: CDR1 SGHAT, CDR2 FQNNGV. The junction had 7 bases not matched to a gene; V was cut back by 6 bases and J by 2 bases.